This TCR beta chain was recorded in a study of blood T cells in healthy people across ages. General study points: Unknown CMV status may confound age-related changes in expanded clones. The recorded TCR beta diversity per million T cells decreased in a roughly linear manner with age.

This clonotype was counted many times. The antigen is unknown. CDR3 length equals 17 residues. V lost 5 bases, J lost 1 base, and 18 bases lay in between. The germline V gene encodes CDR1 SGHTA and CDR2 FQGTGA. Every donor provided 8.5 to 10 milliliters of peripheral blood. Together with a sample-barcoded 5' primer, a J-beta primer mix was included in a second PCR lasting about 7 to 11 cycles. Each CDR3 protein gets one entry after TCRdb re-called the 5' RACE reads with MiXCR. Counted here are over 1,500,000 distinct CDR3 sequences, about 39% occurring once; the ten biggest clones make up more than 20%.

Sequences were obtained from blood. The chain couples TRBV7-3 to TRBJ2-1, with D perhaps matching TRBD1 or TRBD2 (5 bases each). The sequence was collected from a human donor in good health. The CDR3 bases are TGTGCCAGCAGCCAGGGTGCCCGAGGGTCGTCCTACAATGAGCAGTTCTTC. Amino acids: CASSQGARGSSYNEQFF.